A selection of T cell receptor beta chains follows, all from one sample in a study of cytomegalovirus exposure and HLA in healthy donors. Sequencing was performed with immunoSEQ multiplex PCR; in TCRdb, only in-frame clones are kept and a portion is missing. The sample lists approximately 27,000 clones, more than 55% occurring once. The sequenced sample was PBMCs. These receptors all stem from a male donor in good health and CMV-seropositive. The CDR3 runs from the conserved cysteine through the conserved F or W. The D gene is left open where the match is weak. For some rows the clone size is stated as once, few or many, or as a class when expanded; others skip it.

abundance	v_gene	j_gene	d_gene	CDR3aa	CDR3nt
-	TRBV7-9	TRBJ1-1	-	CASSAMGGNTEAFF	TGTGCCAGCAGTGCCATGGGAGGGAACACTGAAGCTTTCTTT
-	TRBV5-1	TRBJ2-7	-	CASSPEGAGNEQYF	TGCGCCAGCAGCCCCGAAGGGGCAGGGAACGAGCAGTACTTC
-	TRBV6-1	TRBJ2-7	-	CASSRRTDEQYF	TGTGCCAGCAGTCGAAGGACAGACGAGCAGTACTTC
many	TRBV30	TRBJ2-1	TRBD2	CAWSEIAGADEQFF	TGTGCCTGGAGTGAGATAGCGGGAGCAGATGAGCAGTTCTTC
-	TRBV27	TRBJ1-5	TRBD1	CASKPGQGNQPQHF	TGTGCCAGCAAGCCGGGACAGGGGAATCAGCCCCAGCATTTT
-	TRBV5-1	TRBJ1-1	-	CASSLGQTNTEAFF	TGCGCCAGCAGCTTGGGACAGACGAACACTGAAGCTTTCTTT
-	TRBV5-6	TRBJ2-1	-	CASSLVGGRYNEQFF	TGTGCCAGCAGCTTGGTTGGGGGCAGGTACAATGAGCAGTTCTTC
large	TRBV7-9	TRBJ2-1	TRBD2	CASSSTSGYNEQFF	TGTGCCAGCAGCTCCACTAGCGGCTACAATGAGCAGTTCTTC
-	TRBV7-9	TRBJ1-6	TRBD1	CASHKQGAHSPLHF	TGTGCCAGCCATAAACAGGGGGCACATTCACCCCTCCACTTT
-	TRBV12-5	TRBJ2-5	TRBD2	CASGPTTSVETQYF	TGTGCTAGTGGTCCCACGACTAGCGTGGAGACCCAGTACTTC
-	TRBV19	TRBJ1-5	-	CASAGVSNQPQHF	TGTGCCAGTGCCGGGGTTAGCAATCAGCCCCAGCATTTT
-	TRBV7-7	TRBJ2-3	TRBD1	CASSPTGSTADTQYF	TGTGCTAGCAGCCCGACAGGGTCGACCGCAGATACGCAGTATTTT
-	TRBV29-1	TRBJ2-5	TRBD1	CSVGQGRETQYF	TGCAGCGTGGGACAGGGGAGGGAGACCCAGTACTTC
-	TRBV5-1	TRBJ1-3	-	CASSSQMTPGNTIYF	TGCGCCAGCAGCTCCCAAATGACACCTGGAAACACCATATATTTT
-	TRBV13	TRBJ1-2	TRBD1	CASSTRGTANYGYTF	TGTGCCAGCAGCACCAGGGGGACAGCCAACTATGGCTACACCTTC
-	TRBV13	TRBJ2-1	TRBD1	CASSLRSGTVYNEQFF	TGTGCCAGCAGCTTAAGGTCGGGGACAGTCTACAATGAGCAGTTCTTC
-	TRBV7-8	TRBJ2-7	TRBD1	CASSGQVYEQYF	TGTGCCAGCAGCGGACAGGTCTACGAGCAGTACTTC
-	TRBV27	TRBJ2-7	TRBD2	CASSLSTSGISEQYF	TGTGCCAGCAGTTTATCTACTAGCGGGATTTCCGAGCAGTACTTC
-	TRBV30	TRBJ2-7	TRBD1	CAWSVDRVPEQYF	TGTGCCTGGAGCGTAGACAGGGTGCCCGAGCAGTACTTC
-	TRBV28	TRBJ1-5	-	CASSIEQPQHF	TGTGCCAGCAGCATAGAGCAGCCCCAGCATTTT
-	TRBV29-1	TRBJ1-2	TRBD1	CSVWDSNYGYTF	TGCAGCGTTTGGGACAGCAACTATGGCTACACCTTC
-	TRBV11-1	TRBJ2-1	-	CASTRAGNEQFF	TGTGCCAGCACCCGAGCAGGTAATGAGCAGTTCTTC
-	TRBV5-6	TRBJ2-7	-	CASRFRGSRYEQYF	TGTGCCAGCAGGTTCCGCGGATCACGGTACGAGCAGTACTTC
once	TRBV7-2	TRBJ1-5	-	CASSFQASNQPQHF	TGTGCCAGCAGCTTTCAGGCTAGCAATCAGCCCCAGCATTTT
-	TRBV30	TRBJ2-3	TRBD2	CAWSVTGAGGPDTQYF	TGTGCCTGGAGTGTTACGGGAGCGGGAGGGCCAGATACGCAGTATTTT
-	TRBV29-1	TRBJ1-1	TRBD1	CSVGRDRGRNRTEAFF	TGCAGCGTTGGTAGGGACAGGGGAAGAAATCGAACTGAAGCTTTCTTT
-	TRBV6-6	TRBJ2-1	-	CASRGGDEQFF	TGTGCCAGCAGGGGGGGAGATGAGCAGTTCTTC
-	TRBV5-4	TRBJ2-5	-	CASSPSGEQGWSGKTQYF	TGTGCCAGCAGCCCGTCGGGGGAACAGGGGTGGTCCGGGAAGACCCAGTACTTC
few	TRBV25-1	TRBJ2-4	TRBD2	CASPQPGGAGRKNIQYF	TGTGCCAGCCCCCAGCCGGGCGGAGCGGGGCGCAAAAACATTCAGTACTTC
-	TRBV6-5	TRBJ1-4	-	CASRSRGGASEKLFF	TGTGCCAGCAGATCTCGAGGGGGAGCTTCTGAAAAACTGTTTTTT
-	TRBV18	TRBJ1-1	-	CASSPSSRNTEAFF	TGTGCCAGCTCACCATCTTCGCGGAACACTGAAGCTTTCTTT
-	TRBV7-3	TRBJ1-2	-	CASSLGSGGIYGYTF	TGTGCCAGCAGCTTAGGAAGTGGCGGAATCTATGGCTACACCTTC
once	TRBV5-1	TRBJ2-7	TRBD1	CASSPDRSYYEQYF	TGCGCCAGCAGCCCGGACAGGAGCTACTACGAGCAGTACTTC
-	TRBV6-1	TRBJ2-7	-	CASSSPGSGEQYF	TGTGCCAGCAGTTCCCCGGGATCGGGGGAGCAGTACTTC
-	TRBV10-2	TRBJ2-5	-	CASSPTNIREAQYF	TGCGCCAGCAGCCCGACTAACATAAGAGAGGCCCAGTACTTC
few	TRBV6-5	TRBJ1-6	-	CASSYIGGPSPLHF	TGTGCCAGCAGTTACATCGGGGGGCCTTCACCCCTCCACTTT
-	TRBV9	TRBJ1-4	TRBD1	CASSAPGQTNEKLFF	TGTGCCAGCAGCGCTCCGGGACAGACTAATGAAAAACTGTTTTTT
few	TRBV5-1	TRBJ2-7	TRBD1	CASSLGRTGLQEQYF	TGCGCCAGCAGCTTGGGGAGGACAGGGCTTCAGGAGCAATACTTC
-	TRBV6-1	TRBJ1-2	TRBD1	CASKGTGGLGYGYTF	TGTGCCAGCAAGGGGACAGGGGGATTGGGCTATGGCTACACCTTC
few	TRBV5-5	TRBJ1-4	TRBD1	CASSGDRVEKLFF	TGTGCCAGCAGCGGGGACAGGGTTGAAAAACTGTTTTTT
-	TRBV2	TRBJ1-2	-	CASRGDIYGYTF	TGTGCCAGCAGGGGGGACATCTATGGCTACACCTTC
-	TRBV14	TRBJ2-1	-	CASSRGGSYNEQFF	TGTGCCAGCAGCAGAGGGGGCTCCTACAATGAGCAGTTCTTC
few	TRBV18	TRBJ1-5	-	CASSPRPALNIATIGDQPQHF	TGTGCCAGCTCACCAAGACCGGCTTTGAACATCGCCACGATAGGGGATCAGCCCCAGCATTTT
-	TRBV5-1	TRBJ1-2	-	CASSLTRNYGYTF	TGCGCCAGCAGCTTGACTCGGAACTATGGCTACACCTTC
-	TRBV5-1	TRBJ1-1	-	CASSLTGNTEAFF	TGCGCCAGCAGCTTGACAGGGAACACTGAAGCTTTCTTT
few	TRBV28	TRBJ1-4	TRBD1	CASSPDREAEKLFF	TGTGCCAGCAGTCCTGACAGGGAGGCTGAAAAACTGTTTTTT
-	TRBV6-1	TRBJ2-1	TRBD2	CARGTSHSNEQFF	TGTGCCAGAGGGACTAGCCATTCCAATGAGCAGTTCTTC
-	TRBV7-2	TRBJ1-5	-	CASSLKGGNQPQHF	TGTGCCAGCAGCTTAAAGGGGGGGAATCAGCCCCAGCATTTT
-	TRBV6-5	TRBJ2-6	TRBD1	CASRPTGDGANVLTF	TGTGCCAGCAGGCCGACAGGGGACGGGGCCAACGTCCTGACTTTC
-	TRBV2	TRBJ2-3	-	CASRNRGSTDTQYF	TGTGCCAGCAGAAACCGGGGGAGCACAGATACGCAGTATTTT
many	TRBV7-8	TRBJ2-1	TRBD2	CASSLGGSGGQNEQFF	TGTGCCAGCAGCTTAGGGGGTAGCGGGGGCCAAAATGAGCAGTTCTTC
-	TRBV2	TRBJ1-4	TRBD1	CASRDSGGYEKLFF	TGTGCCAGCAGGGACTCAGGGGGATATGAAAAACTGTTTTTT
-	TRBV7-6	TRBJ2-4	TRBD1	CASSSGTGGRWDIQYF	TGTGCCAGCAGCTCCGGGACAGGGGGTCGGTGGGACATTCAGTACTTC
few	TRBV10-2	TRBJ2-5	TRBD2	CASSESRAGGETQYF	TGCGCCAGCAGTGAGTCGAGAGCGGGAGGAGAGACCCAGTACTTC
-	TRBV7-9	TRBJ2-1	TRBD1	CASSRGTGGNEQFF	TGTGCCAGCAGCAGAGGGACAGGCGGAAATGAGCAGTTCTTC
-	TRBV9	TRBJ2-2	-	CASSVDGATGELFF	TGTGCCAGCAGCGTCGATGGGGCCACCGGGGAGCTGTTTTTT
few	TRBV30	TRBJ1-5	-	CAWRGGPNQPQHF	TGTGCCTGGAGGGGGGGACCCAATCAGCCCCAGCATTTT
-	TRBV16	TRBJ2-5	TRBD1	CASSRTGRGETQYF	TGTGCCAGCAGCCGGACAGGGCGTGGGGAGACCCAGTACTTC
-	TRBV30	TRBJ1-4	-	CDWSDRDKWGSNEKLFF	TGTGACTGGAGCGACCGGGACAAGTGGGGGAGTAATGAAAAACTGTTTTTT